The entry that follows covers one T cell receptor beta chain sequence. The junction shows a germline mismatch at one end, possibly a read error. Germline DNA was also extracted, while the blood RNA originated from unsorted whole blood. This sample was included in a study of tumor-infiltrating lymphocytes in primary liver carcinoma. Study-wide context: The patients, men and women alike, were aged 30 to 69 years.

Reverse transcription of roughly 0.45 ug total RNA with a constant-region primer produced TCR beta cDNA. TCR beta libraries came from three nested multiplex PCR rounds using slightly modified ARM-PCR. With TRBV1-TRBV30 forward primers and a C-beta reverse primer, the first two PCR rounds were run for around 10 cycles each. Each CDR3 protein is one row after TCRdb ran MiXCR on the multiplex PCR reads. The sample includes about 300,000 distinct CDR3 sequences, about 60% of them seen just once. CDR1 is SGHAT and CDR2 is FQNNGV in the germline V gene. The CDR3 is 14 residues long. The chain joins TRBV11-2 to TRBJ1-6; possible D gene TRBD1, 6 bases. The source is a man in his forties with primary liver carcinoma and hepatitis B virus infection. Sequencing was performed on peripheral blood. CDR3 protein: CTSSLSGGRSPLHF. The CDR3 DNA follows: TGTACCAGCAGCTTAAGCGGGGGGCGTTCACCCCTCCACTTT.